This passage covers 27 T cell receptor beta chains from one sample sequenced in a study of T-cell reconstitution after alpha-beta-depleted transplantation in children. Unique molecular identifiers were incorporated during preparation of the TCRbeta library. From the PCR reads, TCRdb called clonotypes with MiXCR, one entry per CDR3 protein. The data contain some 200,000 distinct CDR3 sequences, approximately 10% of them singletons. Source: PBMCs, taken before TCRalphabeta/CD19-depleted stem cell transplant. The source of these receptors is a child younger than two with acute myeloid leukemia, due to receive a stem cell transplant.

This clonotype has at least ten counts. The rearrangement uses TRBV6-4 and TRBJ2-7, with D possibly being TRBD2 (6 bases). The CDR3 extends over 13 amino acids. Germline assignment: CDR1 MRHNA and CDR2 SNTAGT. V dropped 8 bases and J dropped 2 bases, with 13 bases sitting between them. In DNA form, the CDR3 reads TGTGCCAGCGGATCTAGCGCTCCCTACGAGCAGTACTTC. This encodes CASGSSAPYEQYF.

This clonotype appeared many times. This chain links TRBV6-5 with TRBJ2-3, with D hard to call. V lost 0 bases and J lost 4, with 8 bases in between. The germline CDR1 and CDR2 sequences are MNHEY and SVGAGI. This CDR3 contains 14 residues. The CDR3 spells CASSYSVVSDTQYF. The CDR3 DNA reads TGTGCCAGCAGTTACTCAGTTGTTTCAGATACGCAGTATTTT.

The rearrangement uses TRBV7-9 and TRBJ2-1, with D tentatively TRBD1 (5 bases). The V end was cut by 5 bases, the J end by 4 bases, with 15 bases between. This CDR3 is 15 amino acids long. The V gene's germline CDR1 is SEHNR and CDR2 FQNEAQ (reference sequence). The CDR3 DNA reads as TGTGCCAGCAGCCCAACAGGCACCCCTTACAATGAGCAGTTCTTC. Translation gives CASSPTGTPYNEQFF.

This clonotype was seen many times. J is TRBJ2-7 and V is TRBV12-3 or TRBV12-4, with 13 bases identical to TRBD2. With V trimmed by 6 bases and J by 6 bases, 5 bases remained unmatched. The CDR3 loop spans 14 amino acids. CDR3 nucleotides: TGTGCCAGCAGCCGCCGGACTAGCGGGAGCGAGCAGTACTTC. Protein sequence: CASSRRTSGSEQYF.

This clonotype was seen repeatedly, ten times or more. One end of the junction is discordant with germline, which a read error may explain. The CDR3 DNA is TGTGCCAGCAACCTAGCGCAGTACCAAGAGTCCCAGTACTTC. Translated: CASNLAQYQESQYF. V gene TRBV28 combines with J gene TRBJ2-5; D is perhaps TRBD2 (6 bases). CDR3 size: 14 residues. Germline CDR1 and CDR2: MDHEN and SYDVKM. The variable domain in full, completed from reference TRBV28 and TRBJ2-5, reads DVKVTQSSRYLVKRTGEKVFLECVQDMDHENMFWYRQDPGLGLRLIYFSYDVKMKEKGDIPEGYSVSREKKERFSLILESASTNQTSMYLCASNLAQYQESQYFGPGTRLLVL.

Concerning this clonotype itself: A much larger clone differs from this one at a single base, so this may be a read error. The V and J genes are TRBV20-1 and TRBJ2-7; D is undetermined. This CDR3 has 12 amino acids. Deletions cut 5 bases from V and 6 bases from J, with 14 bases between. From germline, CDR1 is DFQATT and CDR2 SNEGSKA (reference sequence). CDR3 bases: TGCAGTGCTTTGGACGAGAACTGCGAGCAGTACTTC. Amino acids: CSALDENCEQYF.

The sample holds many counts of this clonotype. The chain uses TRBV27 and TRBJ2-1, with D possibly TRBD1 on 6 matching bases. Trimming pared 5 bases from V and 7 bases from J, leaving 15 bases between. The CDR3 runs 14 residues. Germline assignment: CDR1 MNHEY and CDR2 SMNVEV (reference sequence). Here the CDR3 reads CASSPSLQGNEQFF. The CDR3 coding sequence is TGTGCCAGCAGTCCGAGCCTTCAGGGGAATGAGCAGTTCTTC.

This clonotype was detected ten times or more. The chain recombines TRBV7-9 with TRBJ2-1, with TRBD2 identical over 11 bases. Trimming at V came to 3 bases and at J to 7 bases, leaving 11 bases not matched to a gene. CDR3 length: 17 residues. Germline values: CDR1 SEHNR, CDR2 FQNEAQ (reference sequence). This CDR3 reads CASSFLKRTSGYNEQFF. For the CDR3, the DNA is TGTGCCAGCAGCTTTCTTAAACGGACTAGCGGGTATAATGAGCAGTTCTTC.

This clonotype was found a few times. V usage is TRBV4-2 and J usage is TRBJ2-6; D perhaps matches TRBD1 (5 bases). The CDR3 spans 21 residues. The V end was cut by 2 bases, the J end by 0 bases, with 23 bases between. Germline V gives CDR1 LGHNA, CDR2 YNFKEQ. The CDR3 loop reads CASSQSQVSPLRYSGANVLTF. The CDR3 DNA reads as TGTGCCAGCAGCCAATCACAGGTGTCCCCTTTACGTTACTCTGGGGCCAACGTCCTGACTTTC.

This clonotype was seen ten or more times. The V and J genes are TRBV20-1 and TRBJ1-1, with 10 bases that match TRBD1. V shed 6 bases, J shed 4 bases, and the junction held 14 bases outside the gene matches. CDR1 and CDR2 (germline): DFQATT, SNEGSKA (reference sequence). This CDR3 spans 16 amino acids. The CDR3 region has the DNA TGCAGTGCAATTGACAGGGGGCTTTCGTTTGGCACTGAAGCTTTCTTT. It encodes CSAIDRGLSFGTEAFF.

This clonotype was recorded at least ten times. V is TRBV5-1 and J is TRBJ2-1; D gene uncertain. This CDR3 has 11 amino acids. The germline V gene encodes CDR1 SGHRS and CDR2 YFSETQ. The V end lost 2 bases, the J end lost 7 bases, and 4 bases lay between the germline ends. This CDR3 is CASSFLNEQFF. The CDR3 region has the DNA TGCGCCAGCAGCTTCTTAAATGAGCAGTTCTTC.

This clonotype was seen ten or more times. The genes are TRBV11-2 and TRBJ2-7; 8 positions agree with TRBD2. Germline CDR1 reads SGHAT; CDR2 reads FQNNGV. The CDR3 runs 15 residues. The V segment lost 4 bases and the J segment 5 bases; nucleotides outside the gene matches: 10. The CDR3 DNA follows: TGTGCCAGCAGCTACGATCCGGGACTAGGAAACGAGCAGTACTTC. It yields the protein CASSYDPGLGNEQYF. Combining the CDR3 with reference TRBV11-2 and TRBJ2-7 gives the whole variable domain EAGVAQSPRYKIIEKRQSVAFWCNPISGHATLYWYQQILGQGPKLLIQFQNNGVVDDSQLPKDRFSAERLKGVDSTLKIQPAKLEDSAVYLCASSYDPGLGNEQYFGPGTRLTVT.

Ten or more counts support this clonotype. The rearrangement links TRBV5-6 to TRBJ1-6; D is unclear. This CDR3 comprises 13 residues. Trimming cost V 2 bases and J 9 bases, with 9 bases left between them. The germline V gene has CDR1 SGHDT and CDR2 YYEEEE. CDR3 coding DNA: TGTGCCAGCAGCTTCCCGTCTTCTTCACCCCTCCACTTT. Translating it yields CASSFPSSSPLHF.

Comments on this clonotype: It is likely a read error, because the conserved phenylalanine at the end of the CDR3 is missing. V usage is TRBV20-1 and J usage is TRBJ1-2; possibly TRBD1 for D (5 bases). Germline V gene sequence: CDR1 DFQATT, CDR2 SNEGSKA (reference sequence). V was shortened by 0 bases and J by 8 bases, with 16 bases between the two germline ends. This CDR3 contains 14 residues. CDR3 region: CSARDRGRVGGYTL. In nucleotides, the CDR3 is TGCAGTGCTAGAGATCGGGGCCGGGTGGGCGGCTACACCCTC.

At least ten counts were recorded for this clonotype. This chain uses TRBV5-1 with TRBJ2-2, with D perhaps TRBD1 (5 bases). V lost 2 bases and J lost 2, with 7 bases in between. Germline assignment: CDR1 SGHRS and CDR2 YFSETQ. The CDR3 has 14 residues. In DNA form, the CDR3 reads TGCGCCAGCAGCTTCAGGGTAAACACCGGGGAGCTGTTTTTT. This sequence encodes CASSFRVNTGELFF.

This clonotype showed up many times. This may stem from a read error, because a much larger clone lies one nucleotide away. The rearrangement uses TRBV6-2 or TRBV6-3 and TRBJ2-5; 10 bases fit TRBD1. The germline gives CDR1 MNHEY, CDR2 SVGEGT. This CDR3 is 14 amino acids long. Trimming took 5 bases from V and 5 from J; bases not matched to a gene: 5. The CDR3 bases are TGTGCCAGCAGTGACCCGGGACAGGGGGAGACCCAGTACTTC. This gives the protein CASSDPGQGETQYF.

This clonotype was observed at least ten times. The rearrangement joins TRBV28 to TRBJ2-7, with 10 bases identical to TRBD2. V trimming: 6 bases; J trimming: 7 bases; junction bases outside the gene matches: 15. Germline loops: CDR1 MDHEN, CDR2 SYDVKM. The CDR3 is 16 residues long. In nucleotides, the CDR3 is TGTGCCAGCAGCCATCGAAAGCGGGAGGGCCAAGGAGAGCAGTACTTC. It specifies CASSHRKREGQGEQYF.

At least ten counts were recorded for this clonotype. CDR3 region: CASSPRVGAITEAFF. Here the CDR3 DNA reads TGCGCCAGCAGCCCCCGGGTGGGGGCTATCACTGAAGCTTTCTTT. The rearrangement joins TRBV5-1 to TRBJ1-1, with D possibly matching TRBD1 (6 bases). Germline loops: CDR1 SGHRS, CDR2 YFSETQ. V was cut by 4 bases and J by 4 bases, with 17 bases left in between. This CDR3 is built from 15 residues.

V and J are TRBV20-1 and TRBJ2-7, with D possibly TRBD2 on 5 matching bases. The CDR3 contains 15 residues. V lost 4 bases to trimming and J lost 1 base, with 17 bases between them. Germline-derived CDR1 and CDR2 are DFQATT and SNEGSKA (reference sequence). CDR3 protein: CSATDLDKRSYEQYF. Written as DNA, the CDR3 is TGCAGTGCTACCGACCTGGATAAGCGGTCCTACGAGCAGTACTTC.

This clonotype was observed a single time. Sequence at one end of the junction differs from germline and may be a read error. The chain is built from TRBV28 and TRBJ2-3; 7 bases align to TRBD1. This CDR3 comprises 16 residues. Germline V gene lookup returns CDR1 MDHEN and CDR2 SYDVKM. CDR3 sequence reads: CTSSGDKGASSDTQYF. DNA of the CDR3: TGTACCAGCAGTGGCGATAAGGGGGCTAGTTCAGATACGCAGTATTTT. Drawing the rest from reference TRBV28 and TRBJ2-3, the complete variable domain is DVKVTQSSRYLVKRTGEKVFLECVQDMDHENMFWYRQDPGLGLRLIYFSYDVKMKEKGDIPEGYSVSREKKERFSLILESASTNQTSMYLCTSSGDKGASSDTQYFGPGTRLTVL.

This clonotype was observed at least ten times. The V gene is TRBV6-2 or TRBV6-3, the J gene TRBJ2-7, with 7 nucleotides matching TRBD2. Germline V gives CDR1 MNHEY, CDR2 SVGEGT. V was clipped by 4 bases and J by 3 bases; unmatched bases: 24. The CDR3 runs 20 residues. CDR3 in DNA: TGTGCCAGCAGTTTTGTTTGGCGCCAAGCGGGGCCTTTTGGGGACTACGAGCAGTACTTC. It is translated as CASSFVWRQAGPFGDYEQYF.

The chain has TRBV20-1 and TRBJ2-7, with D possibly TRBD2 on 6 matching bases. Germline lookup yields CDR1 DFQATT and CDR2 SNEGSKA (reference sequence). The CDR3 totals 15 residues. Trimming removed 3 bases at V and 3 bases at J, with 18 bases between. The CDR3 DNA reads TGCAGTGCTAGGGAAGAGATAGGAGGGTTCTACGAGCAGTACTTC. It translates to CSAREEIGGFYEQYF.

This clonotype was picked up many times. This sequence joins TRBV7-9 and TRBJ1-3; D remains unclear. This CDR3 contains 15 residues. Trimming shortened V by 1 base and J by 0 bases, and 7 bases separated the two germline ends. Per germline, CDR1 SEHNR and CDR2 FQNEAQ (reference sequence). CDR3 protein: CASSLGVTSGNTIYF. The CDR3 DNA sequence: TGTGCCAGCAGCTTAGGGGTAACCTCTGGAAACACCATATATTTT.

The DNA of the CDR3 is TGTGCCAGCAGCCAGACCGGGAAATATGGCTACACCTTC. This sequence encodes CASSQTGKYGYTF. V is TRBV14 and J is TRBJ1-2; D not certain. Germline V gene data show CDR1 as SGHDN and CDR2 as FVKESK. This CDR3 is 13 amino acids long. Trimming removed 3 bases from V and 5 bases from J, with 10 bases in between.

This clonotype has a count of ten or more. CDR3 sequence: CASSARDRGLSNEKLFF. CDR3 bases: TGTGCCAGCAGCGCCCGGGACAGGGGGCTGTCTAATGAAAAACTGTTTTTT. The gene calls are TRBV5-5 and TRBJ1-4; 12 positions agree with TRBD1. Per germline, CDR1 SGHKS and CDR2 YYEKEE (reference sequence). After removal of 4 bases from V and 3 bases from J, the junction contained 7 bases not matched to a gene. This CDR3 contains 17 residues.

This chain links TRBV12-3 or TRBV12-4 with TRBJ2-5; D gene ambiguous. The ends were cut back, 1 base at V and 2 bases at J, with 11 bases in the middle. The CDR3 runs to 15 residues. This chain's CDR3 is CASSLGILGQETQYF. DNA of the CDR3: TGTGCCAGCAGTTTAGGGATTCTCGGGCAAGAGACCCAGTACTTC.

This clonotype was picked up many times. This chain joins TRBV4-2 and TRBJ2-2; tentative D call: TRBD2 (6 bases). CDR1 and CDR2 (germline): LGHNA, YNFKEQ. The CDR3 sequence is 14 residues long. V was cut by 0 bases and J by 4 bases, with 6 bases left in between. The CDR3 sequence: CASSQEGLTGELFF. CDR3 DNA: TGTGCCAGCAGCCAAGAGGGACTCACCGGGGAGCTGTTTTTT.